The next 21 T cell receptor beta chains were all read from a single sample in a study of graft-versus-host responses after intestinal transplantation. The assay was immunoSEQ multiplex PCR, and TCRdb's table has in-frame clones only and misses some. The profile covers tens of thousands of clones, with 90% appearing a single time and less than 0.12% taken by the ten largest. These TCRs' antigens remain unknown. The sample was unstimulated CD4+ T cells sorted from spleen or lymph node cells, taken before intestinal transplant. The receptors were sampled from a human donor who received an intestinal transplant.

The rearrangement joins TRBV5-1 to TRBJ1-2; 7 bases match TRBD1. The CDR3 loop spans 17 amino acids. CDR1 and CDR2 (germline): SGHRS, YFSETQ. V dropped 3 bases and J dropped 4; count of bases not matched to a gene: 15. CDR3 residues: CASSYRGISENLYGYTF. CDR3 nucleotides: TGCGCCAGCAGCTACAGGGGTATTTCGGAAAACCTCTATGGCTACACCTTC.

The chain combines TRBV6-5 with TRBJ1-2; 9 bases fit TRBD1. The CDR3 extends over 15 amino acids. Germline CDR1 and CDR2: MNHEY and SVGAGI. Trimming removed 5 bases from V and 4 bases from J; junction bases left unmatched: 8. The CDR3 loop reads CASSRGTGTIYGYTF. The CDR3 region has the DNA TGTGCCAGCAGTAGGGGGACAGGGACGATCTATGGCTACACCTTC.

The chain links TRBV14 to TRBJ2-2; perhaps TRBD2 as D (6 bases). The V gene's germline CDR1 is SGHDN and CDR2 FVKESK. This CDR3 contains 15 residues. Trimming removed 0 bases at V and 5 bases at J, with 10 bases between. The CDR3 region has the DNA TGTGCCAGCAGCCAAGATTTGCGGGGAACCGGGGAGCTGTTTTTT. Encoded protein: CASSQDLRGTGELFF.

This sequence joins TRBV7-3 and TRBJ1-1; TRBD1 is a possible D gene (6 bases). Germline CDR1 and CDR2: SGHTA and FQGTGA. Trimming cost V 3 bases and J 5 bases, with 10 bases left between them. This CDR3 has 13 residues. The CDR3 DNA follows: TGTGCCAGCAGCTTGACAGGAAGGACTGAAGCTTTCTTT. Amino acids: CASSLTGRTEAFF.

The V gene is TRBV5-3, the J gene TRBJ1-2; D gene ambiguous. TRBV5-3 qualifies as an ORF whose function is uncertain. V lost 4 bases and J lost 4, with 11 bases in between. CDR3 length: 13 amino acids. CDR3 nucleotides: TGTGCCAGAAGCACTAGGGTATTCTATGGCTACACCTTC. It specifies CARSTRVFYGYTF.

The chain has TRBV5-1 and TRBJ2-5, with 8 nucleotides matching TRBD2. Losses at the gene ends were 1 base for V and 6 bases for J; bases not matched to a gene: 5. The CDR3 consists of 14 residues. The germline gives CDR1 SGHRS, CDR2 YFSETQ. The DNA of the CDR3 is TGCGCCAGCAGCTTGCGGGTAGCGGGAAAGACCCAGTACTTC. Translation gives CASSLRVAGKTQYF.

This chain uses TRBV27 with TRBJ2-7; 12 bases align to TRBD2. Germline lookup yields CDR1 MNHEY and CDR2 SMNVEV (reference sequence). CDR3 size: 13 residues. V trimming: 6 bases; J trimming: 3 bases; junction bases outside the gene matches: 0. The CDR3 protein is CASRLAGGYEQYF. The CDR3 DNA is TGTGCCAGCAGACTAGCGGGGGGCTACGAGCAGTACTTC.

The V call is TRBV7-6, the J call TRBJ2-4, with D tentatively TRBD1 (6 bases). CDR3 length: 20 residues. The germline V gene encodes CDR1 SGHVS and CDR2 FNYEAQ. V shed 5 bases and J shed 0 bases, with 26 bases lying between them. The CDR3 coding sequence is TGTGCCAGCAGCCCTACTCTCCAGGGACAAACGAATCTAGCCAAAAACATTCAGTACTTC. This codes for CASSPTLQGQTNLAKNIQYF.

The rearrangement links TRBV6-1 to TRBJ1-2; a possible D gene is TRBD1 (6 bases). The CDR3 runs to 15 residues. Trimming took 6 bases from V and 3 from J, leaving 17 bases between them. Germline loops: CDR1 MNHNS, CDR2 SASEGT. The CDR3 DNA reads as TGTGCCAGCAGCGAACCTCAGACAGGACACTATGGCTACACCTTC. Its protein is CASSEPQTGHYGYTF.

The chain recombines TRBV7-9 with TRBJ2-1; D is unclear. The CDR3 consists of 14 residues. The germline V gene has CDR1 SEHNR and CDR2 FQNEAQ (reference sequence). The V end lost 4 bases, the J end lost 5 bases, and 12 bases lay between the germline ends. CDR3 sequence reads: CASSSAEMNNEQFF. As DNA, the CDR3 is TGTGCCAGCAGCTCCGCCGAGATGAACAATGAGCAGTTCTTC.

J is TRBJ1-2 and V is TRBV5-1; possibly TRBD1 for D (6 bases). Looked up from germline, CDR1 is SGHRS and CDR2 is YFSETQ. CDR3 length equals 14 residues. V lost 0 bases and J lost 4, with 10 bases in between. CDR3 bases: TGCGCCAGCAGCTTGGGTCCGGACAGCTATGGCTACACCTTC. This translates into CASSLGPDSYGYTF.

The table lists this clone with a few counts. The rearrangement links TRBV4-1 to TRBJ1-2; 7 bases agree with TRBD1. Germline CDR1 is MGHRA and CDR2 is YSYEKL. After removal of 3 bases from V and 3 bases from J, the junction contained 4 bases not matched to a gene. The CDR3 sequence is 14 residues long. The CDR3 spells CASSQGDRDYGYTF. DNA for the CDR3: TGCGCCAGCAGCCAGGGAGACAGGGACTATGGCTACACCTTC.

The chain combines TRBV4-1 with TRBJ1-6; maybe TRBD1 (6 bases). The CDR3 totals 19 residues. V was pared by 4 bases and J by 0 bases, with 19 bases between. The germline CDR1 and CDR2 sequences are MGHRA and YSYEKL. DNA of the CDR3: TGCGCCAGCAGCCCCGGATGGGACACCACCTACTCCTATAATTCACCCCTCCACTTT. Translated, it gives CASSPGWDTTYSYNSPLHF.

The chain carries TRBV2 and TRBJ2-5; TRBD2 aligns across 13 bases. This CDR3 comprises 15 residues. V was pared by 7 bases and J by 1 base, with 3 bases of the junction left unmatched. CDR1 SNHLY and CDR2 FYNNEI come from the germline V gene. The CDR3 reads CASTRTSGGQETQYF. In nucleotides, the CDR3 is TGTGCCAGCACAAGGACTAGCGGGGGCCAAGAGACCCAGTACTTC.

This sequence joins TRBV6-4 and TRBJ2-1; TRBD2 might be the D (6 bases). CDR3 length equals 15 residues. From germline, CDR1 is MRHNA and CDR2 SNTAGT. Trimming took 0 bases from V and 8 from J, leaving 14 bases between them. The CDR3 region is CASSDSGRDWDEQFF. The DNA of the CDR3 is TGTGCCAGCAGTGACTCTGGCAGGGACTGGGATGAGCAGTTCTTC.

The V and J genes are TRBV6-5 and TRBJ1-2; the D is unclear. V was shortened by 0 bases and J by 5 bases, with 10 bases between the two germline ends. CDR1 MNHEY and CDR2 SVGAGI come from the germline V gene. There are 14 residues in the CDR3. The CDR3 coding sequence is TGTGCCAGCAGTTACTCGCCAGACTCATATGGCTACACCTTC. This encodes CASSYSPDSYGYTF.

V gene TRBV10-3 combines with J gene TRBJ1-1; D is possibly TRBD1 (5 bases). The CDR3 totals 14 residues. Germline CDR1 and CDR2: ENHRY and SYGVKD. V was clipped by 3 bases and J by 3 bases, with 11 bases between them. The CDR3 protein is CAISDGGADTEAFF. CDR3 DNA: TGTGCCATCAGTGACGGGGGAGCGGACACTGAAGCTTTCTTT.

The genes are TRBV15 and TRBJ2-3; D is uncertain. Germline CDR1 is LNHNV and CDR2 is YYDKDF (reference sequence). The CDR3 is 17 residues long. Trimming left V 1 base short and J 0 bases short, with 14 bases between. CDR3 loop: CATSRAATSTSTDTQYF. The CDR3 coding sequence is TGTGCCACCAGCAGAGCCGCGACATCAACTAGCACAGATACGCAGTATTTT.

This chain links TRBV7-8 with TRBJ2-5, with 9 nucleotides matching TRBD2. Looked up from germline, CDR1 is SGHVS and CDR2 is FQNEAQ. Losses at the gene ends were 2 bases for V and 7 bases for J; bases not matched to a gene: 5. This CDR3 region has 14 residues. The CDR3 region has the DNA TGTGCCAGCAGCTTAAGGGGGCGGGAGGGGACCCAGTACTTC. Its translation is CASSLRGREGTQYF.

The V and J genes are TRBV9 and TRBJ2-1; D might be TRBD1 (6 bases). Trimming pared 0 bases from V and 11 bases from J, leaving 12 bases between. There are 13 residues in the CDR3. Germline CDR1 is SGDLS and CDR2 is YYNGEE. The CDR3 spells CASSVEGVGKQFF. CDR3 bases: TGTGCCAGCAGCGTAGAGGGGGTGGGGAAGCAGTTCTTC.

The chain couples TRBV7-3 to TRBJ2-7; 10 bases are shared with TRBD2. This CDR3 contains 15 residues. J was trimmed by 3 bases and V by 5 bases; bases with no gene match: 7. Germline V gene sequence: CDR1 SGHTA, CDR2 FQGTGA. The CDR3 nucleotides are TGTGCCAGCAGCCTCTTAGCGGGAGGTCGCTACGAGCAGTACTTC. This encodes CASSLLAGGRYEQYF.